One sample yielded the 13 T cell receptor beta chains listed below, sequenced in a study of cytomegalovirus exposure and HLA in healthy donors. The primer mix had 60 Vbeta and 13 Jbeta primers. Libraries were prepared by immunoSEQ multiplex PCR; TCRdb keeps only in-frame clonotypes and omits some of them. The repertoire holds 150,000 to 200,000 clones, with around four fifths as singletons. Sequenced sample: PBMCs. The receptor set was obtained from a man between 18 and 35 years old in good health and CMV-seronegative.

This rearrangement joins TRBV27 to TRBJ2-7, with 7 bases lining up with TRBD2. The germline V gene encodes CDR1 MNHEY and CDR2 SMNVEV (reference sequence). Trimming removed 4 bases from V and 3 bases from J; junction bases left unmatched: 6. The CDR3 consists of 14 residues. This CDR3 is CASSYEPGGYEQYF. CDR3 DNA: TGTGCCAGCAGTTATGAGCCGGGGGGCTACGAGCAGTACTTC.

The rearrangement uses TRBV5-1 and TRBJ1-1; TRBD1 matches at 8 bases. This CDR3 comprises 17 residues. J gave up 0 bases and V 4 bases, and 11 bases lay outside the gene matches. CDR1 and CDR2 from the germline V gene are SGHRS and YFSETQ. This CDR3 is CASSQDRELLMNTEAFF. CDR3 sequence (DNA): TGCGCCAGCAGCCAGGACAGGGAGCTTCTTATGAACACTGAAGCTTTCTTT.

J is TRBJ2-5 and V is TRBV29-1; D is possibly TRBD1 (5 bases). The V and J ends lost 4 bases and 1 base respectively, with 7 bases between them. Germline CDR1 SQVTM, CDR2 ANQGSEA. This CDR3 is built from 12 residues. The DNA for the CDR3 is TGCAGCGTTGGGCAGGGCCAAGAGACCCAGTACTTC. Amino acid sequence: CSVGQGQETQYF.

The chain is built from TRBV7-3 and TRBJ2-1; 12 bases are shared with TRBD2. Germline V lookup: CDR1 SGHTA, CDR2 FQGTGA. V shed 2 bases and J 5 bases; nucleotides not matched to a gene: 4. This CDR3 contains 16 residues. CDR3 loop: CASSLGTSGQDNEQFF. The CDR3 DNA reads TGTGCCAGCAGCTTAGGGACTAGCGGGCAGGACAATGAGCAGTTCTTC.

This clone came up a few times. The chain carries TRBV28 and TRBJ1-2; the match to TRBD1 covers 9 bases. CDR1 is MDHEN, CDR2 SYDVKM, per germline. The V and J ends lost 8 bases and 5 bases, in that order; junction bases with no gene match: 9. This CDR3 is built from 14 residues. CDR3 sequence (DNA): TGTGCCAGCGCCTTACAGGGGGCTCGGTATGGCTACACCTTC. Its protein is CASALQGARYGYTF.

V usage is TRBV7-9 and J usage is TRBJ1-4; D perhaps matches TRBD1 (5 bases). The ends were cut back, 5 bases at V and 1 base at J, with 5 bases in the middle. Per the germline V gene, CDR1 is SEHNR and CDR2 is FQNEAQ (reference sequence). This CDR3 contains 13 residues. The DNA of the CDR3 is TGTGCCAGCAGCCAGGGAACTAATGAAAAACTGTTTTTT. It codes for CASSQGTNEKLFF.

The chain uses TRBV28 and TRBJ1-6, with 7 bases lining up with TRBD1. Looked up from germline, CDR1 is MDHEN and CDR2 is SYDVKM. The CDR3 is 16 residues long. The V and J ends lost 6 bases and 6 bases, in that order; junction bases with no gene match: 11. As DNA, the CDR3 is TGTGCCAGCAGGGACACTGGGACAGTGACTAATTCACCCCTCCACTTT. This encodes CASRDTGTVTNSPLHF.

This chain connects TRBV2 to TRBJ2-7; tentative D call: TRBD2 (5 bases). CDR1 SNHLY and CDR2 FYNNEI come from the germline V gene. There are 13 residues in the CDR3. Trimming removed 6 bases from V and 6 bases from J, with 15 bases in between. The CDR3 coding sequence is TGTGCCAGCAGACCTGACGGAGGCGGCGAGCAGTACTTC. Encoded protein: CASRPDGGGEQYF.

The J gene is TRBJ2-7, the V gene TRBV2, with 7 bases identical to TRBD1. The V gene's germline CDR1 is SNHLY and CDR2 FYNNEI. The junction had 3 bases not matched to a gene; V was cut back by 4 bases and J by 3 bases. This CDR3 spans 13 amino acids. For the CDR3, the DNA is TGTGCCAGCAGTGGACAGGGTGACTACGAGCAGTACTTC. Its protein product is CASSGQGDYEQYF.

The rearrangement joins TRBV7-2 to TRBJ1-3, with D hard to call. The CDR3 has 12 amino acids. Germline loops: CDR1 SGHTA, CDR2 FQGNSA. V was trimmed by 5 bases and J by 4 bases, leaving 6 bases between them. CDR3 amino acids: CASSISGNTIYF. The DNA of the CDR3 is TGTGCCAGCAGCATTTCGGGAAACACCATATATTTT.

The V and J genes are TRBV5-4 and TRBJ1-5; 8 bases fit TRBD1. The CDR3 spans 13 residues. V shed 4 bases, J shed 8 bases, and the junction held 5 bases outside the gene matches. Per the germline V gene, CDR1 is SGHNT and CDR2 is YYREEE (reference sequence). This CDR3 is CASSEDRGEPQHF. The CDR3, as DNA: TGTGCCAGCAGCGAAGACAGGGGTGAGCCCCAGCATTTT. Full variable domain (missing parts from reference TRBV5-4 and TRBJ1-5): ETGVTQSPTHLIKTRGQQVTLRCSSQSGHNTVSWYQQALGQGPQFIFQYYREEENGRGNFPPRFSGLQFPNYSSELNVNALELDDSALYLCASSEDRGEPQHFGDGTRLSIL.

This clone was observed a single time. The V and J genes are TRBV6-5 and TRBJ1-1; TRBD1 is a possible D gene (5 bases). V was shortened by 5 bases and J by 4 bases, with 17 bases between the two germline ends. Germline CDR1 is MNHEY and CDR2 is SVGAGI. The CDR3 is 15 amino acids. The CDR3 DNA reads TGTGCCAGCAGTCCGTATCGGGGGGGGAGCACTGAAGCTTTCTTT. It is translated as CASSPYRGGSTEAFF.

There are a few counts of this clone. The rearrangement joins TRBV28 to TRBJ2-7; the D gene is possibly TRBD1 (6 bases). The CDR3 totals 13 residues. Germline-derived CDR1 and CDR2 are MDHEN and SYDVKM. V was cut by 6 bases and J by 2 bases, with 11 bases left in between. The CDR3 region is CASRLDSPYEQYF. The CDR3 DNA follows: TGTGCCAGCAGATTGGACAGCCCCTACGAGCAGTACTTC.